This TCR beta chain was profiled in a study of T cells after posttransplantation cyclophosphamide. Findings and limits, study-wide: TRB overlap between skin or GI tissue T cells and blood was limited. Recipient CMV seropositivity and CMV reactivation strongly tracked TRB clonality. Donor-recipient repertoire similarity was low at 1-2 months, rising over year one.

In this sample, this clone turned up many times. Its matching antigen is unknown. This table comes from immunoSEQ multiplex PCR, and its TCRdb copy is limited to in-frame clones, with some not included. There are 35,000 to 55,000 clones in the sample, none observed a single time. The related graft donor's blood sample was taken on the day of bone marrow donation. The germline V gene encodes CDR1 MGHRA and CDR2 YSYEKL. The CDR3 contains 18 residues. V gave up 4 bases and J gave up 6 bases, with 25 bases separating them. This clonotype was sampled from a man between 35 and 55 years old in good health, CMV-negative, and a related stem cell transplant donor. Sequencing was done on a sample of PBMCs. The chain couples TRBV4-1 to TRBJ2-1; possibly TRBD2 for D (5 bases). CDR3 bases: TGCGCCAGCAGCCGAAGTGCCGACGGTCCGAGGGTCCTCAATGAGCAGTTCTTC. Translated, it gives CASSRSADGPRVLNEQFF.